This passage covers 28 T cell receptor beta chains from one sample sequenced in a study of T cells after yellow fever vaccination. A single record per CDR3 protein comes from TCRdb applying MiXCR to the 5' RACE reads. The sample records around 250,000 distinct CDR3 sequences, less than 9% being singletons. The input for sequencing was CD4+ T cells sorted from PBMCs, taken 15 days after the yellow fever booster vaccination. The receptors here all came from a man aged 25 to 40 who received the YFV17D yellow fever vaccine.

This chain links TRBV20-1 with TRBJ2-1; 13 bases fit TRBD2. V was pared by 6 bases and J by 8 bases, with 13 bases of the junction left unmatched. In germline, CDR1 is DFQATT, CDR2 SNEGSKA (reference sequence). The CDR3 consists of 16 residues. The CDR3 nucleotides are TGCAGTGCAAAGACTAGCGGGAGGTCCTTGAGGGATGAGCAGTTCTTC. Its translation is CSAKTSGRSLRDEQFF.

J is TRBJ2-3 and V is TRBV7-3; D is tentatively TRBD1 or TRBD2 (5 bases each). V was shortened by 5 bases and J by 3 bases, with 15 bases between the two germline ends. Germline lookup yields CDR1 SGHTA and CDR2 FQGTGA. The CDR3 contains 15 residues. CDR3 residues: CASSLRVGVTDTQYF. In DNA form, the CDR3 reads TGTGCCAGCAGCCTCAGGGTGGGAGTGACAGATACGCAGTATTTT.

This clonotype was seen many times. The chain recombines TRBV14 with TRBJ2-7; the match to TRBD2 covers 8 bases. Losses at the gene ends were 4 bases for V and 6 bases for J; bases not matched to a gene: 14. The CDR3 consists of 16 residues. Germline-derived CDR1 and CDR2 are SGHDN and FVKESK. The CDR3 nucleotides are TGTGCCAGCAGCCGAACTAGCGGCCTAAGCAACGGCGAGCAGTACTTC. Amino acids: CASSRTSGLSNGEQYF.

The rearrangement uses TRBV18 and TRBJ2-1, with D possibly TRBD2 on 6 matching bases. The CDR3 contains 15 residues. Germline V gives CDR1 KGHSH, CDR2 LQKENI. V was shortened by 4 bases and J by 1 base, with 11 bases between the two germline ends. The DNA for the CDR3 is TGTGCCAGCTCACAACGGGCGGGGTCCTACAATGAGCAGTTCTTC. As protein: CASSQRAGSYNEQFF.

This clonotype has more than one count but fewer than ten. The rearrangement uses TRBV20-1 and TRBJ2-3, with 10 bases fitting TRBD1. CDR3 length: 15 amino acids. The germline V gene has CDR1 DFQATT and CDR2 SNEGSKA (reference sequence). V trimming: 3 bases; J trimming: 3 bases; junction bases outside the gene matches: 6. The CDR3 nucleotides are TGCAGTGCTAGGGGGGACAGGGGAGAAACAGATACGCAGTATTTT. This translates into CSARGDRGETDTQYF.

The CDR3 bases are TGTGCCAGCAGCCAAATTCGAGTCGCTAGCAAAGAGACCCAGTACTTC. It is translated as CASSQIRVASKETQYF. The chain carries TRBV14 and TRBJ2-5; D possibly corresponds to TRBD2 (5 bases). The CDR3 spans 16 residues. Per germline, CDR1 SGHDN and CDR2 FVKESK. The V end was cut by 2 bases, the J end by 3 bases, with 16 bases between.

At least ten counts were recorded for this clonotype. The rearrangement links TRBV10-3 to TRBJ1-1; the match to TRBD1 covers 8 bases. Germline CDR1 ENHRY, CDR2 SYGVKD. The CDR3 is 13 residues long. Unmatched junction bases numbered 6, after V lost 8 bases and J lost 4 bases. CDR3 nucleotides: TGTGCCATCCAGGGGGCGGTGGGCACTGAAGCTTTCTTT. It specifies CAIQGAVGTEAFF.

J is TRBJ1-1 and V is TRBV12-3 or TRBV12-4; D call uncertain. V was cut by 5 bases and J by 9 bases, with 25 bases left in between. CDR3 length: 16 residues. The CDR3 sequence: CASSQRRERWHSKAFF. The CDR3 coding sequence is TGTGCCAGCAGTCAACGGCGGGAGAGATGGCATAGCAAAGCTTTCTTT.

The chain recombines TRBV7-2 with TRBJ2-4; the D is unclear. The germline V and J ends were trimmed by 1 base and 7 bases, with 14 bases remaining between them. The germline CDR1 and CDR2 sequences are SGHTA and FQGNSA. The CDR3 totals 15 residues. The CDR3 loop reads CASSLEGYLQNIQYF. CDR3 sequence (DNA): TGTGCCAGCAGCTTAGAAGGCTACCTGCAGAACATTCAGTACTTC.

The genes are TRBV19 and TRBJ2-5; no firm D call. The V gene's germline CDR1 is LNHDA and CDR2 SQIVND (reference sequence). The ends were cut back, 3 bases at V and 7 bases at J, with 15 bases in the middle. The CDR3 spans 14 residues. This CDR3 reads CASSMRTADGTQYF. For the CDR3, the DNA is TGTGCCAGTAGTATGAGGACGGCCGATGGGACCCAGTACTTC.

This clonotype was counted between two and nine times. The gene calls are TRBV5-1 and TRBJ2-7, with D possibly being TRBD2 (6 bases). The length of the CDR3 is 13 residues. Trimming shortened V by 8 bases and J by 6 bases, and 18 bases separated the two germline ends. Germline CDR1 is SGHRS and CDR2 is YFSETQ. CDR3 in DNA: TGCGCCAGTCATGACGGACTGCGGGGCGAGCAGTACTTC. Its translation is CASHDGLRGEQYF.

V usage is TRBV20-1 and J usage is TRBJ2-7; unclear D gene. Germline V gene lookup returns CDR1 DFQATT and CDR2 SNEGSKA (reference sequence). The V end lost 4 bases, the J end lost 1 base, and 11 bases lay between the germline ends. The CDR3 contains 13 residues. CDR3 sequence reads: CSAKIGGSYEQYF. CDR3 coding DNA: TGCAGTGCTAAGATAGGCGGATCCTACGAGCAGTACTTC.

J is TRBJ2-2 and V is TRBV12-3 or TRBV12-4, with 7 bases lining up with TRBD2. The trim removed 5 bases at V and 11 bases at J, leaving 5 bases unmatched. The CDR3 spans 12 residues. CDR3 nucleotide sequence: TGTGCCAGCAGTAGTGGGACTATTGAGCTGTTTTTT. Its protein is CASSSGTIELFF.

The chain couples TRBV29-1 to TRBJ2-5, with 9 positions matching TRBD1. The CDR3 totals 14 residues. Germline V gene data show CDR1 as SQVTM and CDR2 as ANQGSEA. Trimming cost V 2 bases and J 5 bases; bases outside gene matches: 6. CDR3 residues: CSVEWYRGRETQYF. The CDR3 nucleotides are TGCAGCGTTGAATGGTACAGGGGGCGGGAGACCCAGTACTTC.

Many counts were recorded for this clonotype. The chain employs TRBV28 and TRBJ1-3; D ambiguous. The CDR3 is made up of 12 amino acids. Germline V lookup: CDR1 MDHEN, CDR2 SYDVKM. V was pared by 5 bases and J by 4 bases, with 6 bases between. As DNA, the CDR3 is TGTGCCAGCAGTGTTAGCGGAAACACCATATATTTT. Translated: CASSVSGNTIYF.

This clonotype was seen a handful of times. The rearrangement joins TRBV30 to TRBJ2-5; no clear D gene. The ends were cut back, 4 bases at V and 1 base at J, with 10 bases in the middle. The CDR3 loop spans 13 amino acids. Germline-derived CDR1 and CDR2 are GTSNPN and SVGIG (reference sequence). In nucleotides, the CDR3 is TGTGCCTGGATCAGAGACACCCAAGAGACCCAGTACTTC. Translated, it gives CAWIRDTQETQYF.

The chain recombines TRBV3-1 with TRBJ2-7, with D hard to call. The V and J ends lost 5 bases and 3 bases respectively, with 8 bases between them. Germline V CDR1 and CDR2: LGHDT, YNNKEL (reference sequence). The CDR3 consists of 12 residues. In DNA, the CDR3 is TGTGCCAGCAGCTCCTCCTTCTACGAGCAGTACTTC. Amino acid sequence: CASSSSFYEQYF.

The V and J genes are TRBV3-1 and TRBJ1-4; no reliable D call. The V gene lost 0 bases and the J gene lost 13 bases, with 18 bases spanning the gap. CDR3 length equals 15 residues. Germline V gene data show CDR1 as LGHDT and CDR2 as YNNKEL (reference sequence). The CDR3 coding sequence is TGTGCCAGCAGCCAAGAGACTACCCGGGCCGGGAGACTGTTTTTT. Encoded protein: CASSQETTRAGRLFF.

The chain's CDR3 is CSASGRGANTGELFF. In DNA, the CDR3 is TGCAGCGCAAGCGGGAGGGGAGCCAACACCGGGGAGCTGTTTTTT. V gene TRBV20-1 combines with J gene TRBJ2-2, with 10 positions matching TRBD2. The CDR3 runs 15 residues. Looked up from germline, CDR1 is DFQATT and CDR2 is SNEGSKA (reference sequence).

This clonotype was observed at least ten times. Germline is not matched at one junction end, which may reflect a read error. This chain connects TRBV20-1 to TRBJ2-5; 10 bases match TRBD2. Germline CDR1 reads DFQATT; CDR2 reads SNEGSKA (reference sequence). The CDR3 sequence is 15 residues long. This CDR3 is CSAGDLAGAGETQYF. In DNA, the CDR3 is TGCAGTGCTGGAGACCTAGCGGGAGCGGGAGAGACCCAGTACTTC.

CDR3 coding DNA: TGTGCCAGCAGCAAAGTCCGGCCGTCTACATCTATCGACGAGCAGTACTTC. The encoded protein is CASSKVRPSTSIDEQYF. This sequence joins TRBV21-1 and TRBJ2-7. TRBV21-1 is recorded as a pseudogene. There are 17 residues in the CDR3.

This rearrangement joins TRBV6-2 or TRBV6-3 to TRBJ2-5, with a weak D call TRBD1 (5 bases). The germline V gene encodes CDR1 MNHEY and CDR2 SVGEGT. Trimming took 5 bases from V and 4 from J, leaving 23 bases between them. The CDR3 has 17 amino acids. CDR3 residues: CASSRRKSRGQGETQYF. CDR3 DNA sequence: TGTGCCAGCAGTCGAAGAAAAAGTCGAGGACAAGGAGAGACCCAGTACTTC.

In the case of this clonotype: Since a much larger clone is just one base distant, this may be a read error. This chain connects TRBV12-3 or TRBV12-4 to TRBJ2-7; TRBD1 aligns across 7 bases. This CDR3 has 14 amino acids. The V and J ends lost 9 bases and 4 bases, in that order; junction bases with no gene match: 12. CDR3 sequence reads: CARTGTDRVYEQYF. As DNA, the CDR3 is TGTGCCAGAACCGGGACAGATAGGGTGTACGAGCAGTACTTC.

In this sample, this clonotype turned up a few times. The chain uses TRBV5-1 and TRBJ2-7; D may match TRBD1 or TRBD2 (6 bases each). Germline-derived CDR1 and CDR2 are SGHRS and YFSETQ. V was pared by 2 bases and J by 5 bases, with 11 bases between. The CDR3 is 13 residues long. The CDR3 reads CASSFGGRDEQYF. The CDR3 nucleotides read TGCGCCAGCAGCTTCGGGGGCAGGGACGAGCAGTACTTC.

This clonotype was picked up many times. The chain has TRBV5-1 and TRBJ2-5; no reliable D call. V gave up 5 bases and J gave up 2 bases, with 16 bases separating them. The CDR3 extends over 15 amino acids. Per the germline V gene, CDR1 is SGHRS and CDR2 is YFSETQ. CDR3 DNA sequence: TGCGCCAGCAGGGTCCCTACTGGACCACAAGAGACCCAGTACTTC. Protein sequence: CASRVPTGPQETQYF.

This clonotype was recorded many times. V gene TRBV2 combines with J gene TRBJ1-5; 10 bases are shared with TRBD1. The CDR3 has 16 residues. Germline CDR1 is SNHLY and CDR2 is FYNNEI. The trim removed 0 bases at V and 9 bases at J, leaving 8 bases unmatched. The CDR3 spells CASSEAWTGGVGPQHF. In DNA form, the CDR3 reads TGTGCCAGCAGTGAAGCGTGGACAGGGGGTGTTGGGCCCCAGCATTTT.

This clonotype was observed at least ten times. In DNA form, the CDR3 reads TGTGCCAGCAGTAGACTAGAAGACTTCAATGAGCAGTTCTTC. As protein: CASSRLEDFNEQFF. The rearrangement uses TRBV12-3 or TRBV12-4 and TRBJ2-1, with D maybe TRBD2 (6 bases). The V and J ends lost 5 bases and 6 bases respectively, with 14 bases between them. This CDR3 region has 14 residues.

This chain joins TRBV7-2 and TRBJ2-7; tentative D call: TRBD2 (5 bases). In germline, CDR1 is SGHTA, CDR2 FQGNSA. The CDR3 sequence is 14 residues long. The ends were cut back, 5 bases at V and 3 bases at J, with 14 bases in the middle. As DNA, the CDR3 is TGTGCCAGCAGCCCCGGGGTTGTGGACTACGAGCAGTACTTC. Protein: CASSPGVVDYEQYF.